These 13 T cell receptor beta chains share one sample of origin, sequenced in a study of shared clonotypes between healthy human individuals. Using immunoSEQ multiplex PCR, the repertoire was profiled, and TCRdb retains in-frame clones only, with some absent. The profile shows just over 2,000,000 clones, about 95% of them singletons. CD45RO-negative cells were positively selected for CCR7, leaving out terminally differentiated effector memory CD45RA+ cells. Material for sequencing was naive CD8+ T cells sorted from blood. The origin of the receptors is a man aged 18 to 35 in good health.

The CDR3 sequence: CASRAGTDAPDTQYF. The CDR3 DNA reads TGTGCCAGCAGGGCCGGGACCGACGCGCCAGATACGCAGTATTTT. The chain couples TRBV27 to TRBJ2-3; either TRBD1 or TRBD2 may supply D (5 bases each). The V end lost 6 bases, the J end lost 4 bases, and 17 bases lay between the germline ends. The CDR3 length is 15 residues. The germline V gene encodes CDR1 MNHEY and CDR2 SMNVEV (reference sequence).

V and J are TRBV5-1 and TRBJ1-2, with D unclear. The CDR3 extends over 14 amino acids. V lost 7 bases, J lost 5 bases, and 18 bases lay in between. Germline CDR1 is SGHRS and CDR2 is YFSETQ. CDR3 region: CASSPRGSKYGYTF. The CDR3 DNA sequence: TGCGCCAGCTCCCCCCGCGGGTCGAAATATGGCTACACCTTC.

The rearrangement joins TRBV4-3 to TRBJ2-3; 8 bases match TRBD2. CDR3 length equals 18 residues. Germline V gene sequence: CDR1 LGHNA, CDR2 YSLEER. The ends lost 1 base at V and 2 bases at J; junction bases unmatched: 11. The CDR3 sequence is CASSQAPSGGGYTDTQYF. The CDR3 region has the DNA TGCGCCAGCAGCCAAGCCCCATCGGGCGGGGGGTACACAGATACGCAGTATTTT.

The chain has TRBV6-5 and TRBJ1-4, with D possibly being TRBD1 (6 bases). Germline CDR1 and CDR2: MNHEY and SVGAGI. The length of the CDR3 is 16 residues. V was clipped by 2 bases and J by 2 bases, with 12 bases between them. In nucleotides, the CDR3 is TGTGCCAGCAGTTACACTACCGGACAGACTAATGAAAAACTGTTTTTT. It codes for CASSYTTGQTNEKLFF.

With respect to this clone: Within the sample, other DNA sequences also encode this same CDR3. CDR3 DNA: TGCGCCAGTAGTAGCGGGACCTACGAGCAGTACTTC. As protein: CASSSGTYEQYF. The J gene is TRBJ2-7, the V gene TRBV5-1, with 8 bases matching TRBD2. The germline CDR1 and CDR2 sequences are SGHRS and YFSETQ. Trimming cost V 8 bases and J 2 bases; bases outside gene matches: 3. The CDR3 is made up of 12 amino acids. The complete variable domain, with remaining parts taken from reference TRBV5-1 and TRBJ2-7, reads KAGVTQTPRYLIKTRGQQVTLSCSPISGHRSVSWYQQTPGQGLQFLFEYFSETQRNKGNFPGRFSGRQFSNSRSEMNVSTLELGDSALYLCASSSGTYEQYFGPGTRLTVT.

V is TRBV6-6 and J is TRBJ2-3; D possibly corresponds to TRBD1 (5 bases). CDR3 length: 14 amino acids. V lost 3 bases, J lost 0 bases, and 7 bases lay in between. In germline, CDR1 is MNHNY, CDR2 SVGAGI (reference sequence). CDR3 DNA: TGTGCCAGCAGTTATAGGGGTAGCACAGATACGCAGTATTTT. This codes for CASSYRGSTDTQYF.

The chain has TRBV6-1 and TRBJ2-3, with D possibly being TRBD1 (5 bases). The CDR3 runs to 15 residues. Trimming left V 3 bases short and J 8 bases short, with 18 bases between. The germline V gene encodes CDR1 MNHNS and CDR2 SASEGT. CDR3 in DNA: TGTGCCAGCAGTGATGGGCAGGGATCCGTTTTTACGCAGTATTTT. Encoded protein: CASSDGQGSVFTQYF.

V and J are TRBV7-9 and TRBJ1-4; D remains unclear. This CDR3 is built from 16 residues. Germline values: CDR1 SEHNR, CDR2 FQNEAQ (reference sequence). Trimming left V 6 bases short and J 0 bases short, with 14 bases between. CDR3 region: CASRIWTDATNEKLFF. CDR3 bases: TGTGCCAGCAGAATATGGACGGATGCAACTAATGAAAAACTGTTTTTT.

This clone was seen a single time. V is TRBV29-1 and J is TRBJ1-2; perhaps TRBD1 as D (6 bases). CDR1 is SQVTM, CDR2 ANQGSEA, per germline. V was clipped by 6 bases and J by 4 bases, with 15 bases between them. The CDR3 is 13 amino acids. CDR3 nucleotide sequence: TGCAGCGTGGACAGCCCAGTTCCCTATGGCTACACCTTC. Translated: CSVDSPVPYGYTF.

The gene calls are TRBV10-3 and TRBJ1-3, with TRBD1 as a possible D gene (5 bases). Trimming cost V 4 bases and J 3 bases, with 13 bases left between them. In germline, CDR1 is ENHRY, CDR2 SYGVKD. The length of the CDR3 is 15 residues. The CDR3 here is CAISGGRDGGNTIYF. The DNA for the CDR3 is TGTGCCATCAGTGGCGGCAGGGACGGTGGAAACACCATATATTTT.

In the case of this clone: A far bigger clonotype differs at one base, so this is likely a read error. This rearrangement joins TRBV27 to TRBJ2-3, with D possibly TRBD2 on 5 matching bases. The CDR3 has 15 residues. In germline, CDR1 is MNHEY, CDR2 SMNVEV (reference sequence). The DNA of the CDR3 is TGTGCCAGCAGTTTCTATGCCTCTAGCACAGATATGCAGTATTTT. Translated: CASSFYASSTDMQYF.

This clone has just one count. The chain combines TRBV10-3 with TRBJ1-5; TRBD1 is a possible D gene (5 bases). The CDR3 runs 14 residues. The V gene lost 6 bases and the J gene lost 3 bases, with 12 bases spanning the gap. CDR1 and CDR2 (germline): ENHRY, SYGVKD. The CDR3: CAIRGDRDNQPQHF. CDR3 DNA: TGTGCCATCAGGGGCGACAGAGACAATCAGCCCCAGCATTTT.

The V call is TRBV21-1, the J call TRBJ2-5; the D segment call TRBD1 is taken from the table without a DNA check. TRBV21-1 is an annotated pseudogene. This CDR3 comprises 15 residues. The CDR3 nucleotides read TGTGCCAGCAGCCAAACGGGCAGGGGGGAAGAGACCCAGTACTTC. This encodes CASSQTGRGEETQYF.